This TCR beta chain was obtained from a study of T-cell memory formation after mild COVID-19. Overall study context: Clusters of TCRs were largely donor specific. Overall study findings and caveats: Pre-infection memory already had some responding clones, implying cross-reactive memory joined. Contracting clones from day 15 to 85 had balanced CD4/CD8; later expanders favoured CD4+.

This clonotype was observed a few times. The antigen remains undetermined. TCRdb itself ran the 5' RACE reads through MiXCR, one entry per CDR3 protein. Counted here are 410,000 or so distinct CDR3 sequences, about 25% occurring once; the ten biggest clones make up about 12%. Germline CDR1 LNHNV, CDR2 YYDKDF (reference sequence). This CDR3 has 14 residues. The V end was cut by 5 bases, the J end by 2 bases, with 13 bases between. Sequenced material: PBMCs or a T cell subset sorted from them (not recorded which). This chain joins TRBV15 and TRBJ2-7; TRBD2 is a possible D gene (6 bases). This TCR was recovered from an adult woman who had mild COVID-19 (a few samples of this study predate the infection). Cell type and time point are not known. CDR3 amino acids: CATSRGGTAYEQYF. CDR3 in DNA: TGTGCCACCAGCCGGGGCGGGACCGCCTACGAGCAGTACTTC.